This record covers a single TCR beta chain. The target antigen is unknown. This specimen belongs to a study of cytomegalovirus exposure and HLA in healthy donors. Study in general: About 85 million unique TCRs from HLA-typed donors were held in an early release of data. Study-wide findings and caveats: HLA alleles showed associations with around 15,000 TCR beta sequences in a later analysis, at a 0.05 false discovery rate. CMV serostatus alone was available as immune exposure information.

It was with 60 Vbeta and 13 Jbeta primers that the PCR ran. Here immunoSEQ multiplex PCR was the method, and the copy in TCRdb shows in-frame clones only, minus some. The sample has roughly 140,000 clones, roughly 80% seen once. The CDR3 contains 16 residues. After removal of 5 bases from V and 2 bases from J, the junction contained 3 bases not matched to a gene. Germline V gene data show CDR1 as MNHNY and CDR2 as SVGAGI (reference sequence). The chain links TRBV6-6 to TRBJ2-3; 14 positions match TRBD2. The sequence came from a man aged 25-45 years in good health and CMV-seropositive. Sequencing was carried out using PBMCs. The CDR3 DNA is TGTGCCAGCAGTGGACTAGCGGGGGGCTTCACAGATACGCAGTATTTT. It is translated as CASSGLAGGFTDTQYF.